Listed here are 10 T cell receptor beta chains from one sample, sequenced in a study of blood T cell repertoires in COVID-19. Sequencing used immunoSEQ multiplex PCR; TCRdb keeps in-frame clones, though not all of them. Of 310,000 or so clones listed, approximately 85% are singletons. The specimen was peripheral blood. The receptors come from a woman in her fifties or sixties with acute or convalescent COVID-19.

This clone was counted once. The chain joins TRBV24-1 to TRBJ2-1; 7 nucleotides align to TRBD2. The CDR3 runs to 14 residues. Germline CDR1 KGHDR, CDR2 SFDVKD. After removal of 3 bases from V and 6 bases from J, the junction contained 4 bases not matched to a gene. The CDR3 bases are TGTGCCACCAGTGATCTTGGGAGGGCCAATGAGCAGTTCTTC. Its translation: CATSDLGRANEQFF.

The genes are TRBV6-5 and TRBJ1-3, with a tentative D call TRBD1 (5 bases). V lost 5 bases to trimming and J lost 2 bases, with 13 bases between them. The CDR3 extends over 15 amino acids. CDR1 is MNHEY and CDR2 is SVGAGI in the germline V gene. The CDR3 DNA sequence: TGTGCCAGCAGTCCCCAGACAGCGACTGGAAACACCATATATTTT. It encodes CASSPQTATGNTIYF.

V and J are TRBV12-5 and TRBJ2-7; no definite D call. CDR3 length: 12 amino acids. V shed 1 base and J shed 3 bases, with 4 bases lying between them. Germline V gene sequence: CDR1 LGHNT, CDR2 FRNRAP. This chain's CDR3 is CASGLDGYEQYF. CDR3 nucleotides: TGTGCTAGTGGTTTGGACGGCTACGAGCAGTACTTC.

The rearrangement uses TRBV19 and TRBJ1-4; tentative D call: TRBD1 (6 bases). The CDR3 has 18 residues. Trimming removed 9 bases from V and 8 bases from J, with 31 bases in between. Germline-derived CDR1 and CDR2 are LNHDA and SQIVND (reference sequence). CDR3 DNA: TGTGCCAGGCTCAGACAGGAATCGAGGGGGAAAGGTTGCGAAAAACTGTTTTTT. Translation: CARLRQESRGKGCEKLFF.

The chain is built from TRBV6-6 and TRBJ2-7, with TRBD1 matching 9 bases. This CDR3 region has 15 residues. With 0 bases clipped from V and 5 bases from J, the junction kept 5 bases outside the gene matches. The germline V gene has CDR1 MNHNY and CDR2 SVGAGI (reference sequence). The CDR3 sequence: CASSYSGTGSDEQYF. The CDR3 region has the DNA TGTGCCAGCAGTTACTCTGGGACAGGGTCCGACGAGCAGTACTTC.

The rearrangement joins TRBV6-5 to TRBJ2-7; 9 nucleotides align to TRBD2. Germline CDR1 MNHEY, CDR2 SVGAGI. The CDR3 sequence is 14 residues long. The V segment lost 4 bases and the J segment 4 bases; nucleotides outside the gene matches: 5. CDR3 sequence reads: CASSSAGGIYEQYF. The CDR3 DNA follows: TGTGCCAGCAGTTCAGCGGGAGGTATTTACGAGCAGTACTTC.

This chain connects TRBV7-2 to TRBJ2-7; TRBD1 matches at 7 bases. The germline V gene has CDR1 SGHTA and CDR2 FQGNSA. With V trimmed by 1 base and J by 2 bases, 5 bases remained unmatched. This CDR3 is 15 amino acids long. For the CDR3, the DNA is TGTGCCAGCAGCTTAGAAGGGGGCCCGGCCTACGAGCAGTACTTC. Protein product: CASSLEGGPAYEQYF. The full variable domain, in which reference TRBV7-2 and TRBJ2-7 provide the parts outside the CDR3, is GAGVSQSPSNKVTEKGKDVELRCDPISGHTALYWYRQSLGQGLEFLIYFQGNSAPDKSGLPSDRFSAERTGGSVSTLTIQRTQQEDSAVYLCASSLEGGPAYEQYFGPGTRLTVT.

V gene TRBV4-1 combines with J gene TRBJ2-3; perhaps TRBD2 as D (5 bases). Germline V CDR1 and CDR2: MGHRA, YSYEKL. The CDR3 has 20 amino acids. Trimming took 1 base from V and 2 from J, leaving 25 bases between them. The CDR3, as DNA: TGCGCCAGCAGCCAAGCTTTCACTTTACCGGGATGGGGTGACACAGATACGCAGTATTTT. It specifies CASSQAFTLPGWGDTDTQYF.

The chain employs TRBV11-2 and TRBJ2-5; 7 bases line up with TRBD1. With V trimmed by 7 bases and J by 3 bases, 5 bases remained unmatched. CDR1 SGHAT and CDR2 FQNNGV come from the germline V gene. The CDR3 spans 13 residues. CDR3 nucleotide sequence: TGTGCCAGCACCGCACAGGGGAAAGAGACCCAGTACTTC. It yields the protein CASTAQGKETQYF. Full variable domain (rest looked up from reference TRBV11-2 and TRBJ2-5): EAGVAQSPRYKIIEKRQSVAFWCNPISGHATLYWYQQILGQGPKLLIQFQNNGVVDDSQLPKDRFSAERLKGVDSTLKIQPAKLEDSAVYLCASTAQGKETQYFGPGTRLLVL.

As concerns this clone: One end of the junction varies from germline; a read error may be responsible. This chain joins TRBV30 and TRBJ1-1; D is unresolved. In germline, CDR1 is GTSNPN, CDR2 SVGIG (reference sequence). The CDR3 has 14 residues. As DNA, the CDR3 is TGTGCCTGGAATATCAAAGGAGGTAACACCGAAGCTTTCTTT. It specifies CAWNIKGGNTEAFF.